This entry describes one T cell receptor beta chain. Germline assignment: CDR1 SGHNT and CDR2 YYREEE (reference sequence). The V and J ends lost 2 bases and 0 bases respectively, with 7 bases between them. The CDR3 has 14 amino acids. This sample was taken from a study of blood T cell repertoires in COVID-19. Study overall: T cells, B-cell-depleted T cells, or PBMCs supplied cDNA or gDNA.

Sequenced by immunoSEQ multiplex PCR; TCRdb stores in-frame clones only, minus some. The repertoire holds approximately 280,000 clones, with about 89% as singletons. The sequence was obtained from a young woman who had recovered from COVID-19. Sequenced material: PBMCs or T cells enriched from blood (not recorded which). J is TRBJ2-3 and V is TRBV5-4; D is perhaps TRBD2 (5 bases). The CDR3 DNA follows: TGTGCCAGCAGCTTAGGACTCAGCACAGATACGCAGTATTTT. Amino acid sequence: CASSLGLSTDTQYF.